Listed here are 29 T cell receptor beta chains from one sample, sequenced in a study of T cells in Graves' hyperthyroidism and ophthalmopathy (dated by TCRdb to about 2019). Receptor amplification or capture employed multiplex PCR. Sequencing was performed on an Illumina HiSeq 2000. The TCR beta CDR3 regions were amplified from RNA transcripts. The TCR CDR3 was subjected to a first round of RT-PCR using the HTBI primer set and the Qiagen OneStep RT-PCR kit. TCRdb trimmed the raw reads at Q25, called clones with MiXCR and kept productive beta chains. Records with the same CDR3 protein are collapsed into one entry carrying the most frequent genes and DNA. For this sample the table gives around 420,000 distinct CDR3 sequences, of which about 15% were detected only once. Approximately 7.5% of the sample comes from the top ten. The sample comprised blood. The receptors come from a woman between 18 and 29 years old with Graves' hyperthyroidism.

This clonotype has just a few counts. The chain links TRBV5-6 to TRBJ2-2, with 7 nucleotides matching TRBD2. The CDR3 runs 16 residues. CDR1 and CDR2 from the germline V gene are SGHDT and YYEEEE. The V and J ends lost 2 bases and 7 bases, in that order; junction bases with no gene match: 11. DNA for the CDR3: TGTGCCAGCAGCTTCCTGGGGGTAGCGGGTCACGGGGAGCTGTTTTTT. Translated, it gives CASSFLGVAGHGELFF.

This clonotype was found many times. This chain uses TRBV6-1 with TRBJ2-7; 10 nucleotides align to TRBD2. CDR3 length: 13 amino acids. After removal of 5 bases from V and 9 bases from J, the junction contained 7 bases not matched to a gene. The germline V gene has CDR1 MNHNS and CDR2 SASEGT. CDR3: CASSPQGLARQYF. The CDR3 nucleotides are TGTGCCAGCAGTCCCCAGGGACTAGCGAGGCAGTACTTC.

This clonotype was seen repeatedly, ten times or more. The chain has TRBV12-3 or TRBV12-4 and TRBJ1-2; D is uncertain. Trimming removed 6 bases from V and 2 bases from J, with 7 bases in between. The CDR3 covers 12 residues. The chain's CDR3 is CASRGLNYGYTF. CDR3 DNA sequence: TGTGCCAGCAGGGGTCTGAACTATGGCTACACCTTC.

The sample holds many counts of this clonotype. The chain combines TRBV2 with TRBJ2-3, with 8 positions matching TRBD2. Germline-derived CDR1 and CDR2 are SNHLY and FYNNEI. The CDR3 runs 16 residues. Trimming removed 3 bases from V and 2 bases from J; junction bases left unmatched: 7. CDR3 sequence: CASSEATGGNTDTQYF. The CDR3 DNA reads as TGTGCCAGCAGTGAGGCGACGGGAGGGAACACAGATACGCAGTATTTT.

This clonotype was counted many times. CDR3 sequence reads: CASSLRQGYSNQPQHF. The CDR3 DNA is TGTGCCAGCAGTTTACGACAGGGCTATAGCAATCAGCCCCAGCATTTT. The chain employs TRBV28 and TRBJ1-5; 7 bases are shared with TRBD1. CDR3 size: 16 residues. Germline V gene data show CDR1 as MDHEN and CDR2 as SYDVKM. The V and J ends lost 2 bases and 0 bases, in that order; junction bases with no gene match: 4.

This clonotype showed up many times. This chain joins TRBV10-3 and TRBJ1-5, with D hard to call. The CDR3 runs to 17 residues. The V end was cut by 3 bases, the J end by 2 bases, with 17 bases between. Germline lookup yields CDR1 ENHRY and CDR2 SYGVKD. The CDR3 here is CAISDSSRSRGNQPQHF. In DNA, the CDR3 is TGTGCCATCAGTGACTCCAGTCGCTCAAGGGGCAATCAGCCCCAGCATTTT.

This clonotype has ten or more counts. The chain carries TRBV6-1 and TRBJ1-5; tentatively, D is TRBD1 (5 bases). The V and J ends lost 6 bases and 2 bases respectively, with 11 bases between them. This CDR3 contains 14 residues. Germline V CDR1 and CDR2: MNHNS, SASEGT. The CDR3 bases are TGTGCCAGCAGCACCAGGGCGGGCAATCAGCCCCAGCATTTT. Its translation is CASSTRAGNQPQHF.

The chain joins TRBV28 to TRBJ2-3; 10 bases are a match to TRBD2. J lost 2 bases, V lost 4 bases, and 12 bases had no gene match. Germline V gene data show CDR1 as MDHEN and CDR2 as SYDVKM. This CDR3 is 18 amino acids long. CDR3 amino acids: CASSSHSSGSTHTDTQYF. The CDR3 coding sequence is TGTGCCAGCAGTTCCCATTCTAGCGGGAGTACTCACACAGATACGCAGTATTTT.

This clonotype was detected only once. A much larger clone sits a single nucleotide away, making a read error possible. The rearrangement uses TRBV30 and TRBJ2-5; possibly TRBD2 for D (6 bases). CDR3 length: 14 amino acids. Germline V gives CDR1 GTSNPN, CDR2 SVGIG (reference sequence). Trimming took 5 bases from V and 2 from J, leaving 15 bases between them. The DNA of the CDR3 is TGTGCCTGGGGAGCGGGCCTAGTTCAAGAGACCCAGTACTTC. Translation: CAWGAGLVQETQYF.

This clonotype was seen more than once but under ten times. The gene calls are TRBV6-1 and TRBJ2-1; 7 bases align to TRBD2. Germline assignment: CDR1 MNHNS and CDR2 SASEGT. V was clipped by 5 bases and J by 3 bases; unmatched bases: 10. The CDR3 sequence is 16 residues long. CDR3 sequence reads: CASSYMGLSSYNEQFF. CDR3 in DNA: TGTGCCAGCAGTTACATGGGACTATCGAGCTACAATGAGCAGTTCTTC.

This chain's CDR3 is CAISVGDLGRHGYTF. As DNA, the CDR3 is TGTGCCATCAGTGTAGGGGACCTCGGCCGCCATGGCTACACCTTC. The chain joins TRBV10-3 to TRBJ1-2, with D maybe TRBD1 (5 bases). This CDR3 is 15 amino acids long. Trimming cost V 4 bases and J 6 bases, with 18 bases left between them. CDR1 and CDR2 from the germline V gene are ENHRY and SYGVKD.

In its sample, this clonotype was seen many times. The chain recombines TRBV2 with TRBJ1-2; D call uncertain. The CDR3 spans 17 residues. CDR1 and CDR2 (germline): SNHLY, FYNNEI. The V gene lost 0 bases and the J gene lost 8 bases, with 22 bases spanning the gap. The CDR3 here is CASSEADPRTAAWGYTF. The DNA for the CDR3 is TGTGCCAGCAGTGAAGCGGATCCCCGGACGGCCGCCTGGGGCTACACCTTC.

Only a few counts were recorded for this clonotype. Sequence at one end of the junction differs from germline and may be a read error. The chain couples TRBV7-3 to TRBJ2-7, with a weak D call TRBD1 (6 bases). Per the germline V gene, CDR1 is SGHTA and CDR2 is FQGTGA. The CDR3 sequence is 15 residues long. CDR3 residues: CASGLSGHLGYEQYF. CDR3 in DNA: TGTGCCAGCGGCTTATCGGGACACCTGGGGTACGAGCAGTACTTC.

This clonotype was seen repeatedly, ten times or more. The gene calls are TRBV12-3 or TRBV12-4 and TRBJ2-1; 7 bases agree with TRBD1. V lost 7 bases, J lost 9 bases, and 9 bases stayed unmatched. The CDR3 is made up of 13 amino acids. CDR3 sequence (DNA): TGTGCCAGCACCCCCAGGACAGGATCTGAGCAGTTCTTC. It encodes CASTPRTGSEQFF.

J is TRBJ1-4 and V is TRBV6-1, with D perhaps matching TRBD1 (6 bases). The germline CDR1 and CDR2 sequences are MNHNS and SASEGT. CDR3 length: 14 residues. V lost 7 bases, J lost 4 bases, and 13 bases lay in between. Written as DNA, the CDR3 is TGTGCCAGCACCACGACGGACAGTAATGAAAAACTGTTTTTT. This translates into CASTTTDSNEKLFF.

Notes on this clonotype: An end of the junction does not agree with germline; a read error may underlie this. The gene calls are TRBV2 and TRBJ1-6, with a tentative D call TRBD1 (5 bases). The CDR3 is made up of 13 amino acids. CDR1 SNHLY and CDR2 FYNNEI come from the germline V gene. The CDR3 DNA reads TGTGCCAGCAGTAACACAGGTTGGGAACCCCCCCACTTT. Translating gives CASSNTGWEPPHF.

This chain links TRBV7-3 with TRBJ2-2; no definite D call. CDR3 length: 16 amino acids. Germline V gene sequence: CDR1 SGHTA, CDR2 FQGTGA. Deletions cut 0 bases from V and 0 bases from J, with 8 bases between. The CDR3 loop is CASSLTINANTGELFF. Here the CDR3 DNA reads TGTGCCAGCAGCTTAACCATTAACGCGAACACCGGGGAGCTGTTTTTT.

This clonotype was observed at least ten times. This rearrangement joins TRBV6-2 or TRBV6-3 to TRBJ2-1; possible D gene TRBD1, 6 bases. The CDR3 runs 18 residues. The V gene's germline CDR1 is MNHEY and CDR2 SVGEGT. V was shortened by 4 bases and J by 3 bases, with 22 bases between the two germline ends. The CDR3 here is CASSSERTARPIYNEQFF. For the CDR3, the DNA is TGTGCCAGCAGTTCTGAAAGGACAGCACGACCCATCTACAATGAGCAGTTCTTC.

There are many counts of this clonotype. In nucleotides, the CDR3 is TGTGCCAGCAGTCTAAACGGTGTAGCGGGAGTCCGGGAGACCCAGTACTTC. As protein: CASSLNGVAGVRETQYF. This chain connects TRBV27 to TRBJ2-5; 9 positions agree with TRBD2. Germline-derived CDR1 and CDR2 are MNHEY and SMNVEV (reference sequence). The CDR3 sequence is 17 residues long. V lost 5 bases, J lost 5 bases, and 15 bases stayed unmatched.

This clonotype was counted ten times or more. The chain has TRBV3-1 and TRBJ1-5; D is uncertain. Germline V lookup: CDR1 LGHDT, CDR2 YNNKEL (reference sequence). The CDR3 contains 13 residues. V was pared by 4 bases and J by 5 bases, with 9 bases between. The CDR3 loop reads CASSPHLHQPQHF. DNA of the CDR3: TGTGCCAGCAGCCCCCACCTCCATCAGCCCCAGCATTTT.

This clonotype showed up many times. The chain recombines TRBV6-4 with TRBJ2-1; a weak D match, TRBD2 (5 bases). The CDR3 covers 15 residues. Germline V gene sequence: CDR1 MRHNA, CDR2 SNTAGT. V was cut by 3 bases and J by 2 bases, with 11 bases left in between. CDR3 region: CASSEPGSAYNEQFF. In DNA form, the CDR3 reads TGTGCCAGCAGTGAACCGGGATCTGCCTACAATGAGCAGTTCTTC.

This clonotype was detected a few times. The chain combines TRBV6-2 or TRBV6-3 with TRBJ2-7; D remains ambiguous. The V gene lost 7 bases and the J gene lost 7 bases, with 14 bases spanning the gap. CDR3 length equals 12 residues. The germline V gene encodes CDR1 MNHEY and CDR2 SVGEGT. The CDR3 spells CASTTGLREQYF. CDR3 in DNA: TGTGCCAGCACTACCGGGCTGAGGGAGCAGTACTTC.

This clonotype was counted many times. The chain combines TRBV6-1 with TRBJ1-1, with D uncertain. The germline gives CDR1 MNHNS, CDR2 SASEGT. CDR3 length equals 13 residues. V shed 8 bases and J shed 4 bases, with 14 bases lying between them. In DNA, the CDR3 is TGTGCCAGCTCCGTCGCGTTGGGCACTGAAGCTTTCTTT. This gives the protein CASSVALGTEAFF.

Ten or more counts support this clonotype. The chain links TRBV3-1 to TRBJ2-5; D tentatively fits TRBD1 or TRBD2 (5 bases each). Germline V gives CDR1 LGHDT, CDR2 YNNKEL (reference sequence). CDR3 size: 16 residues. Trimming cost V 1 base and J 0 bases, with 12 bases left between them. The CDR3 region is CASSQGTGTYQETQYF. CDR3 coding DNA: TGTGCCAGCAGCCAAGGGACGGGGACGTACCAAGAGACCCAGTACTTC.

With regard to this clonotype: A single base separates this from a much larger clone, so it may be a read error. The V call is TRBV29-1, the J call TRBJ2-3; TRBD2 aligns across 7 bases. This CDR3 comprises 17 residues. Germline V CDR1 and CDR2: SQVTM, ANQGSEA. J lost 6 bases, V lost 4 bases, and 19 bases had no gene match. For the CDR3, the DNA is TGCAGCGTTGTTAAGGGGCCCGGGACTACCGGGAGTGATACGCAGTATTTT. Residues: CSVVKGPGTTGSDTQYF.

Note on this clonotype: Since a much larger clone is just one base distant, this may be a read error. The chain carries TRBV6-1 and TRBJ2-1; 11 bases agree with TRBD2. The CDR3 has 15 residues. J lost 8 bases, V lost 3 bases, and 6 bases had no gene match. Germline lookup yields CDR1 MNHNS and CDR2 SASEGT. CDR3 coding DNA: TGTGCCAGCAGTGATATAACTAGCGGGGGTCATGAGCAGTTCTTC. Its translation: CASSDITSGGHEQFF.

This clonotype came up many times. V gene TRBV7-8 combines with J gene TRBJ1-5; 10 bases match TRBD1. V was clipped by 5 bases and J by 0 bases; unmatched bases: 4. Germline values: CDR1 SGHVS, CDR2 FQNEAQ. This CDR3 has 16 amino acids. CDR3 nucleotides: TGTGCCAGCAGCCGAGGACAGGGGGGTAGCAATCAGCCCCAGCATTTT. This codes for CASSRGQGGSNQPQHF.

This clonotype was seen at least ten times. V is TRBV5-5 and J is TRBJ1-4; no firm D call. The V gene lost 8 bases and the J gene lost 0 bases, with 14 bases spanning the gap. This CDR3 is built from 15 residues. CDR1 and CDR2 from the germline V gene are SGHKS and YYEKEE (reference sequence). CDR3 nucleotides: TGTGCCAGTTCACCTCGAGCTGCAACTAATGAAAAACTGTTTTTT. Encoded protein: CASSPRAATNEKLFF.

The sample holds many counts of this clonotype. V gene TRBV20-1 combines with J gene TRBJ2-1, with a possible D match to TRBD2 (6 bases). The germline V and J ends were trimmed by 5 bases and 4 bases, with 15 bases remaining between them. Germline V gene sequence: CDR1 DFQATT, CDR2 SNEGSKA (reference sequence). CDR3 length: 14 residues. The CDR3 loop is CSAEPPSVYNEQFF. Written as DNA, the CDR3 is TGCAGTGCTGAGCCCCCTAGCGTTTACAATGAGCAGTTCTTC.